The rows below give T cell receptor beta chains drawn from one sample of a study of blood T cell repertoires in COVID-19. TCRdb keeps only in-frame clones here, not all; method: immunoSEQ multiplex PCR. The sample includes about 120,000 clones, 85% to 90% of them seen just once. The material sequenced was peripheral blood. The source is a woman aged 50 to 65 with active or convalescent COVID-19. Both conserved end residues are part of each CDR3. A D gene is named only where the DNA matches it firmly. Only part of the rows carry a size: once, few, many, or a class if the clone is expanded.

NA,NA,TRBJ1-4,TRBV4-1,TGCGCCAGCAGCCAAGATAGCCCAGGGTTAGGGAAACTGTTTTTT,CASSQDSPGLGKLFF
NA,NA,TRBJ2-1,TRBV5-4,TGTGCCAGCAGCTTGGGTCAGGGCTTCTACAATGAGCAGTTCTTC,CASSLGQGFYNEQFF
NA,NA,TRBJ1-2,TRBV5-5,TGTGCCACAAGCTTAGGACAGAGCTATGGCTACACCTTC,CATSLGQSYGYTF
NA,NA,TRBJ2-3,TRBV4-3,TGCGCCAGCAGCCAAGGACTGAGAGTATTAACAGATACGCAGTATTTT,CASSQGLRVLTDTQYF
NA,once,TRBJ2-5,TRBV11-1,TGTGCCAGCAGTCACCGAATCAGGGAAAAAGAGACCCAGTACTTC,CASSHRIREKETQYF
NA,NA,TRBJ2-7,TRBV21-1,TGTGCCAGCAGCAACGACAGAACCTACGAGCAGTACTTC,CASSNDRTYEQYF
NA,NA,TRBJ2-1,TRBV4-3,TGCGCCAGCAGCCAAAAACCTTCTTTAATCCGGGGAAGCTCCTACAATGAGCAGTTCTTC,CASSQKPSLIRGSSYNEQFF
NA,NA,TRBJ1-1,TRBV19,TGTGCCAGTAGACCCGAAGGGGGAATGAACACTGAAGCTTTCTTT,CASRPEGGMNTEAFF
TRBD2,NA,TRBJ2-7,TRBV27,TGTGCCAGCAGTCGTGGACTAGCGGGAGGCCACCCCTACGAGCAGTACTTC,CASSRGLAGGHPYEQYF
NA,NA,TRBJ2-1,TRBV20-1,TGCAGTGCTAGTCATATTCTGAGGGAGGCCAACAATGAGCAGTTCTTC,CSASHILREANNEQFF
TRBD2,NA,TRBJ2-7,TRBV7-2,TGTGCCAGCAGCTTAGGGACTAGAACGGGCGAGCAGTACTTC,CASSLGTRTGEQYF
TRBD2,NA,TRBJ2-5,TRBV27,TGTGCCAGCAGGCTAGCGGTACAAGAGACCCAGTACTTC,CASRLAVQETQYF
NA,NA,TRBJ1-3,TRBV6-4,TGTGCCAGCAGTGGTAGAGGGGGAAACACCATATATTTT,CASSGRGGNTIYF
NA,NA,TRBJ1-1,TRBV28,TGTGCCAGCAGTCCTGGGGGGGAAGGAACTGAAGCTTTCTTT,CASSPGGEGTEAFF
TRBD1,NA,TRBJ2-1,TRBV9,TGTGCCAGCAGCGTAGTGGCGACAGGGATATACAATGAGCAGTTCTTC,CASSVVATGIYNEQFF
TRBD2,NA,TRBJ2-1,TRBV28,TGTGCCAGCAGTTTTCTAGCGGTCTCCTACAATGAGCAGTTCTTC,CASSFLAVSYNEQFF
TRBD1,few,TRBJ2-7,TRBV4-2,TGTGCCAGCAGCCAGAAGTCCGGGACAGTCTCCTACGAGCAGTACTTC,CASSQKSGTVSYEQYF
NA,NA,TRBJ2-5,TRBV5-4,TGTGCCAGCAGCTTGGACGAAGGAGGGCGCGAGACCCAGTACTTC,CASSLDEGGRETQYF
NA,NA,TRBJ1-6,TRBV7-9,TGTGCCAGCAGCCGTGGCGGTCCCCTCGCGGGGCCCCTCCACTTT,CASSRGGPLAGPLHF
TRBD1,NA,TRBJ1-5,TRBV2,TGTGCCAGCAGTGAAGAAGGGGGCAGCAATCAGCCCCAGCATTTT,CASSEEGGSNQPQHF
TRBD2,NA,TRBJ2-1,TRBV7-2,TGTGCCAGCAGCTTGGCTGGGCTAGCGGGAGATAATGAGCAGTTCTTC,CASSLAGLAGDNEQFF
NA,NA,TRBJ1-4,TRBV6-5,TGTGCCAGCAGCATACACAGGAATGAAAAACTGTTTTTT,CASSIHRNEKLFF
NA,NA,TRBJ1-1,TRBV7-9,TGTGCCAGCAGCTTAGCGCAAGCGGAGAACACTGAAGCTTTCTTT,CASSLAQAENTEAFF
NA,NA,TRBJ1-1,TRBV9,TGTGCCAGCAGCGTAGCGGCGGAACTTGAAGCTTTCTTT,CASSVAAELEAFF
NA,NA,TRBJ2-2,TRBV5-4,TGTGCCAGCAGCTCTGACTACTTCGACACCGGGGAGCTGTTTTTT,CASSSDYFDTGELFF
TRBD1,NA,TRBJ1-2,TRBV4-3,TGCGCCAGCAGCGCTCGGACAGGGGGCTTTGGTGGCTACACCTTC,CASSARTGGFGGYTF
NA,NA,TRBJ1-4,TRBV15,TGTGCCACCAGCAGGGAGGGAAGGACTAATGAAAAACTGTTTTTT,CATSREGRTNEKLFF
NA,NA,TRBJ1-5,TRBV2,TGTGCCAGCAATTCTAGGGGTCAGCCCCAGCATTTT,CASNSRGQPQHF
NA,NA,TRBJ2-1,TRBV27,TGTGCCAGCAGTCTACCCATAGGGGGTGAGCAGTTCTTC,CASSLPIGGEQFF
NA,NA,TRBJ2-1,TRBV7-6,TGTGCCAGCAGCAGCCCGACTAGCTACAATGAGCAGTTCTTC,CASSSPTSYNEQFF
NA,NA,TRBJ1-1,TRBV6-5,TGTGCCAGCAGAAAAGGGGTAATGGGTACTGAAGCTTTCTTT,CASRKGVMGTEAFF
TRBD1,once,TRBJ2-4,TRBV29-1,TGCAGCGCCACAGGGGGGGCCAAAAACATTCAGTACTTC,CSATGGAKNIQYF
NA,NA,TRBJ2-5,TRBV21-1,TGTGCCAGCAGCAAAGGGGGTAGCGGGAGAGCCGAGTACTTC,CASSKGGSGRAEYF
TRBD1,NA,TRBJ1-1,TRBV29-1,TGCAGCGCCGGACAGGGTCCGGGCACTGAAGCTTTCTTT,CSAGQGPGTEAFF
TRBD1,NA,TRBJ2-7,TRBV11-1,TGTGCCAGCAGCTCCGAGGCCGGACAGGGGACGTACTTC,CASSSEAGQGTYF
NA,NA,TRBJ1-5,TRBV21-1,TGTGCCAGCAGCACGACAGGGGATGGGTATAGCAATCAGCCCCAGCATTTT,CASSTTGDGYSNQPQHF
NA,NA,TRBJ2-1,TRBV2,TGTGCCAGCGAACTTTACAATGAGCAGTTCTTC,CASELYNEQFF
TRBD2,NA,TRBJ2-7,TRBV2,TGTGCCAGCAGGCCAGGACCGAGTAGCGGGAGGGCCTACGAGCAGTACTTC,CASRPGPSSGRAYEQYF
NA,NA,TRBJ1-6,TRBV5-4,TGTGCCAGCAGCTTGGGGCGGCTGAGCTCCTATAATTCACCCCTCCACTTT,CASSLGRLSSYNSPLHF
TRBD1,NA,TRBJ1-5,TRBV15,TGTGCCACCAGCAGAGATCGGACAGGGTACAATCAGCCCCAGCATTTT,CATSRDRTGYNQPQHF